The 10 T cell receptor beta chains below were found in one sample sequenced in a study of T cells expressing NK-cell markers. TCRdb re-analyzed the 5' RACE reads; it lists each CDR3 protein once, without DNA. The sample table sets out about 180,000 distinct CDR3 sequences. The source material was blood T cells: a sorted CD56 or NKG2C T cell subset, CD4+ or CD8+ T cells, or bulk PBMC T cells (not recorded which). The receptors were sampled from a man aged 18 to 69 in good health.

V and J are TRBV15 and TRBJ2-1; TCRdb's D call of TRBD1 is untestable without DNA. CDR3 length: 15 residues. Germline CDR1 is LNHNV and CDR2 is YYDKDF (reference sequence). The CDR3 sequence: CATSPLGGNYNEQFF.

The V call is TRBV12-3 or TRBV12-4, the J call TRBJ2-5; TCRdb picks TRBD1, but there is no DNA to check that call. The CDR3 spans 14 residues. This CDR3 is CASRGDNSQETQYF.

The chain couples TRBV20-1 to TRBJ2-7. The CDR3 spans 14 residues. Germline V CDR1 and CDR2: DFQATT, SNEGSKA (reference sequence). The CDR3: CSARDLRPRNEQYF.

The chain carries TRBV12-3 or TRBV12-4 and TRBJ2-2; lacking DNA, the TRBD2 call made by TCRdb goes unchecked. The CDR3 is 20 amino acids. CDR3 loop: CASSLYPQGRTSGVVGELFF.

CDR3 sequence: CASSIVTGDTQYF. V usage is TRBV19 and J usage is TRBJ2-3; TCRdb calls TRBD1, which cannot be checked without DNA. The length of the CDR3 is 13 residues. Germline V gene data show CDR1 as LNHDA and CDR2 as SQIVND (reference sequence).

The CDR3 loop reads CSARDREQGDYNEQFF. This chain links TRBV20-1 with TRBJ2-1; TCRdb designates TRBD1, a call that cannot be tested without DNA. CDR3 length equals 16 residues. Germline CDR1 is DFQATT and CDR2 is SNEGSKA (reference sequence).

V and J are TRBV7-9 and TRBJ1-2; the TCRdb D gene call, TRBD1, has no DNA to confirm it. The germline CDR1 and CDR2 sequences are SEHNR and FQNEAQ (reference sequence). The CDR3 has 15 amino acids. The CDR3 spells CASSPSARVGGGYTF.

The CDR3 sequence: CASSSTVFYEQYF. The J gene is TRBJ2-7, the V gene TRBV19. From germline, CDR1 is LNHDA and CDR2 SQIVND (reference sequence). The CDR3 length is 13 residues.

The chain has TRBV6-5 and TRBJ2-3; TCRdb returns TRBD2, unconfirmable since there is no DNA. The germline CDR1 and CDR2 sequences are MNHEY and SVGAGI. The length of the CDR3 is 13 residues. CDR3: CASTDSAGGPEYF.

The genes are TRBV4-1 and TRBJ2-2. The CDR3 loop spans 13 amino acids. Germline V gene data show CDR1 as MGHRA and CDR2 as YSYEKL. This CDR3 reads CASSPFYTGELFF.